The following is a T cell receptor beta chain sequence with its context. Its antigen is undetermined. The junction differs from germline at one of its ends, possibly a read error. The sample belongs to a study of tumor and adjacent non-tumor tissue in lung cancer. Study background: Patients comprised about a dozen adenocarcinoma, 2 squamous cell carcinoma and 1 small cell lung cancer. The patients, around 10 men and several women, were roughly 30 to 80 with stage I to III disease. Each sample yielded 4 million to 5 million productive TCRbeta reads on average.

Study-wide points: Significantly higher TCR diversity was found in tumor than normal lung.

A modified ARM-PCR protocol with three rounds of nested PCR amplified TCRbeta. TCRdb re-analysed the multiplex PCR reads in MiXCR, keeping a single row per CDR3 protein. The table records 100,000 to 120,000 distinct CDR3 sequences, about 80% of them present only once. RNA was extracted from bulk tissue without any cell sorting. Sequencing was carried out using lung tumor tissue. This clonotype was sampled from a man between 65 and 85 years old with non-small cell lung cancer.

The CDR3 is CARSLGPRSTDTQYF. The CDR3 DNA is TGTGCCAGGAGCTTGGGCCCGCGAAGTACAGATACACAGTATTTT. V gene TRBV5-6 combines with J gene TRBJ2-3; D is ambiguous. Germline CDR1 reads SGHDT; CDR2 reads YYEEEE. There are 15 residues in the CDR3.